Listed here are 14 T cell receptor beta chains from one sample, sequenced in a study of blood T cell repertoires in COVID-19. Clones were sequenced by immunoSEQ multiplex PCR, and TCRdb holds only the in-frame ones, with some missing. The sample holds around 290,000 clones; 91% are singletons and the top ten take 2.2%. The sample taken for sequencing was peripheral blood. These receptors came from a woman in her 30s with COVID-19, enrolled during active disease.

The chain combines TRBV4-2 with TRBJ1-3, with a weak D call TRBD1 (5 bases). The ends were cut back, 7 bases at V and 0 bases at J, with 10 bases in the middle. Germline CDR1 and CDR2: LGHNA and YNFKEQ. The CDR3 is made up of 14 amino acids. The CDR3 is CASTPGHSGNTIYF. The CDR3 bases are TGTGCCAGCACCCCAGGGCACTCTGGAAACACCATATATTTT.

V usage is TRBV11-2 and J usage is TRBJ1-1; a weak D match, TRBD1 (5 bases). The V end was cut by 4 bases, the J end by 1 base, with 19 bases between. This CDR3 comprises 17 residues. Germline V lookup: CDR1 SGHAT, CDR2 FQNNGV. CDR3 residues: CASSSTVPRGRNTEAFF. CDR3 coding DNA: TGTGCCAGCAGCTCGACAGTACCCCGAGGCAGGAACACTGAAGCTTTCTTT.

This clone was seen only a few times. CDR3 nucleotides: TGTGCCTGCAGGGACAGGAGTAACTATGGCTACACCTTC. Amino acids: CACRDRSNYGYTF. V is TRBV30 and J is TRBJ1-2, with 8 positions matching TRBD1. Germline CDR1 reads GTSNPN; CDR2 reads SVGIG (reference sequence). V shed 6 bases, J shed 1 base, and the junction held 4 bases outside the gene matches. CDR3 length: 13 residues.

The chain combines TRBV7-2 with TRBJ1-2, with a weak D call TRBD1 (6 bases). CDR3 length: 15 amino acids. CDR1 SGHTA and CDR2 FQGNSA come from the germline V gene. V was shortened by 1 base and J by 0 bases, with 9 bases between the two germline ends. The CDR3 loop is CASSLDYRANYGYTF. CDR3 DNA: TGTGCCAGCAGCTTAGATTACAGGGCTAACTATGGCTACACCTTC.

The J gene is TRBJ2-7, the V gene TRBV7-9, with D possibly being TRBD1 (7 bases). The CDR3 sequence is 14 residues long. Germline loops: CDR1 SEHNR, CDR2 FQNEAQ (reference sequence). V was pared by 6 bases and J by 3 bases, with 15 bases between. This CDR3 is CASSAGQTLYEQYF. The CDR3 coding sequence is TGTGCCAGCAGTGCGGGACAGACCCTCTACGAGCAGTACTTC. The variable domain in full, completed from reference TRBV7-9 and TRBJ2-7, reads DTGVSQNPRHKITKRGQNVTFRCDPISEHNRLYWYRQTLGQGPEFLTYFQNEAQLEKSRLLSDRFSAERPKGSFSTLEIQRTEQGDSAMYLCASSAGQTLYEQYFGPGTRLTVT.

This chain links TRBV2 with TRBJ2-7; 8 bases match TRBD2. With V trimmed by 6 bases and J by 3 bases, 4 bases remained unmatched. In germline, CDR1 is SNHLY, CDR2 FYNNEI. There are 13 residues in the CDR3. The CDR3 loop reads CASRSGSNYEQYF. In DNA form, the CDR3 reads TGTGCCAGCAGGAGCGGGAGTAACTACGAGCAGTACTTC.

The V gene is TRBV30, the J gene TRBJ1-6; 9 nucleotides align to TRBD1. The CDR3 is made up of 15 amino acids. Germline V lookup: CDR1 GTSNPN, CDR2 SVGIG (reference sequence). V was pared by 7 bases and J by 6 bases, with 10 bases of the junction left unmatched. The CDR3 coding sequence is TGTGCCTCCGAACAGGGGGCAGGTGGTAATTCACCCCTCCACTTT. Its translation is CASEQGAGGNSPLHF.

This clone appeared once. V usage is TRBV20-1 and J usage is TRBJ2-7; the D is unclear. Trimming removed 5 bases from V and 1 base from J, with 6 bases in between. The CDR3 spans 11 residues. Germline V gene data show CDR1 as DFQATT and CDR2 as SNEGSKA (reference sequence). This CDR3 is CSAPVSYEQYF. In DNA, the CDR3 is TGCAGTGCTCCAGTTTCCTACGAGCAGTACTTC.

The chain links TRBV19 to TRBJ2-2; D is perhaps TRBD1 (6 bases). V gave up 3 bases and J gave up 7 bases, with 15 bases separating them. CDR1 is LNHDA, CDR2 SQIVND, per germline (reference sequence). The CDR3 has 15 residues. DNA of the CDR3: TGTGCCAGTAGTATTGAGCGCAGGGGTGTCGGGGAGCTGTTTTTT. The encoded protein is CASSIERRGVGELFF. Looking up the rest from reference TRBV19 and TRBJ2-2 gives the full variable domain: DGGITQSPKYLFRKEGQNVTLSCEQNLNHDAMYWYRQDPGQGLRLIYYSQIVNDFQKGDIAEGYSVSREKKESFPLTVTSAQKNPTAFYLCASSIERRGVGELFFGEGSRLTVL.

This clone came up a few times. The V call is TRBV19, the J call TRBJ1-1; D is unresolved. The CDR3 contains 13 residues. Germline-derived CDR1 and CDR2 are LNHDA and SQIVND (reference sequence). Trimming took off 6 bases at V and 0 bases at J, with 8 bases between the two ends. The DNA for the CDR3 is TGTGCCAGTAGCCTGGGCGTGAACACTGAAGCTTTCTTT. As protein: CASSLGVNTEAFF.

The V call is TRBV19, the J call TRBJ2-1; 9 bases map to TRBD1. The CDR3 spans 16 residues. The ends lost 4 bases at V and 9 bases at J; junction bases unmatched: 13. Germline V CDR1 and CDR2: LNHDA, SQIVND (reference sequence). CDR3 nucleotides: TGTGCCAGTAGTAATTTGGGACAGGGTTCTATCAGTGAGCAGTTCTTC. Protein: CASSNLGQGSISEQFF.

V usage is TRBV3-1 (or the pseudogene TRBV3-2) and J usage is TRBJ2-1; no reliable D call. V shed 8 bases and J shed 0 bases, with 11 bases lying between them. The CDR3 has 14 residues. Germline CDR1 reads LGHDT; CDR2 reads YNNKEL (reference sequence). The CDR3 region is CASSPADSYNEQFF. For the CDR3, the DNA is TGTGCCAGCTCTCCGGCGGACTCCTACAATGAGCAGTTCTTC.

V usage is TRBV10-3 and J usage is TRBJ2-5; D is perhaps TRBD2 (7 bases). V was pared by 10 bases and J by 2 bases, with 26 bases between. There are 17 residues in the CDR3. Looked up from germline, CDR1 is ENHRY and CDR2 is SYGVKD. Here the CDR3 DNA reads TGTGCCACCACGCGAGGCCCTGGGGGGGCGCCTCAAGAGACCCAGTACTTC. This encodes CATTRGPGGAPQETQYF.

The chain carries TRBV7-9 and TRBJ2-4; D might be TRBD2 (6 bases). Germline V gives CDR1 SEHNR, CDR2 FQNEAQ (reference sequence). The CDR3 has 14 residues. Trimming took 3 bases from V and 5 from J, leaving 11 bases between them. CDR3 in amino acids: CASSLGREENIQYF. CDR3 bases: TGTGCCAGCAGCTTGGGCAGGGAGGAAAACATTCAGTACTTC.